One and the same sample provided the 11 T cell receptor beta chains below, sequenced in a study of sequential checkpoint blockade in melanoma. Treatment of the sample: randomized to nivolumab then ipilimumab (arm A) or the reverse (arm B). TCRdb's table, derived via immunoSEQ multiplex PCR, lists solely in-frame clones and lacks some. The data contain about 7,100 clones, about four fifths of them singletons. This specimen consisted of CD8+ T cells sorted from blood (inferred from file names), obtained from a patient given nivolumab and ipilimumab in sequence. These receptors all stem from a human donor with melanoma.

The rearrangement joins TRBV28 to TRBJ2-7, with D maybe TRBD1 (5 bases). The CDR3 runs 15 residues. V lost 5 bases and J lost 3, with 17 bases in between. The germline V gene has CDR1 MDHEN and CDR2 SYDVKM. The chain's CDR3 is CASSLYRSASYEQYF. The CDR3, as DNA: TGTGCCAGCAGTCTTTACAGGTCCGCAAGCTACGAGCAGTACTTC. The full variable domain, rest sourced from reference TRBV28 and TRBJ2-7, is DVKVTQSSRYLVKRTGEKVFLECVQDMDHENMFWYRQDPGLGLRLIYFSYDVKMKEKGDIPEGYSVSREKKERFSLILESASTNQTSMYLCASSLYRSASYEQYFGPGTRLTVT.

The CDR3 DNA follows: TGTGCCAGCAGTTCCACACGGACTAGACTCGAGCAGTACTTC. Translation gives CASSSTRTRLEQYF. This rearrangement joins TRBV27 to TRBJ2-7; TRBD2 matches 7 bases. V was pared by 4 bases and J by 6 bases, with 9 bases of the junction left unmatched. CDR1 and CDR2 from the germline V gene are MNHEY and SMNVEV (reference sequence). This CDR3 has 14 residues.

CDR3 bases: TGTGCCAGTAGTCTCGGACAGGGTCCATACAATGAGCAGTTCTTC. Protein sequence: CASSLGQGPYNEQFF. The chain has TRBV19 and TRBJ2-1; 8 positions match TRBD1. The length of the CDR3 is 15 residues. Germline V CDR1 and CDR2: LNHDA, SQIVND (reference sequence). Germline trimming cut 5 bases from V and 4 bases from J; bases unmatched to any gene: 7.

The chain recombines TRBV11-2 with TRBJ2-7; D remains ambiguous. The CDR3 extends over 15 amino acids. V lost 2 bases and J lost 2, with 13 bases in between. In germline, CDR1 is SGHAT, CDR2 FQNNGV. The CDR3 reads CASSLFAHTAYEQYF. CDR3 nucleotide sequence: TGTGCCAGCAGCTTATTTGCCCACACCGCCTACGAGCAGTACTTC. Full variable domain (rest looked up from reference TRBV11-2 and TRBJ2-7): EAGVAQSPRYKIIEKRQSVAFWCNPISGHATLYWYQQILGQGPKLLIQFQNNGVVDDSQLPKDRFSAERLKGVDSTLKIQPAKLEDSAVYLCASSLFAHTAYEQYFGPGTRLTVT.

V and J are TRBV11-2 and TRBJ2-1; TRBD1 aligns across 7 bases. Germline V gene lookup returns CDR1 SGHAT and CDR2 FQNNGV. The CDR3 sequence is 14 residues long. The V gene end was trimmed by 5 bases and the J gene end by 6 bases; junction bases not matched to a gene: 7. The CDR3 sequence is CASSPWDRPNEQFF. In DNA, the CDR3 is TGTGCCAGCAGCCCCTGGGACAGACCCAATGAGCAGTTCTTC.

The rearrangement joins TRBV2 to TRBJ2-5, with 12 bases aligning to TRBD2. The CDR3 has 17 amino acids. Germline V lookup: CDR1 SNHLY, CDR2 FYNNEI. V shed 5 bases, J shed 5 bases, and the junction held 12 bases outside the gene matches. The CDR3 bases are TGTGCCAGCAGTACTCCGACTAGCGGGAGTGGTCGGGAGACCCAGTACTTC. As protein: CASSTPTSGSGRETQYF.

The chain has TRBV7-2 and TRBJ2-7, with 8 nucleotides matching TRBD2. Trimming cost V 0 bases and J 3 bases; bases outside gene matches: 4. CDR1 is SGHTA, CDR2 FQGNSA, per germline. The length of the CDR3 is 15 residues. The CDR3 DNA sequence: TGTGCCAGCAGCTTAGCGGGACTAGGAGGCTACGAGCAGTACTTC. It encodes CASSLAGLGGYEQYF.

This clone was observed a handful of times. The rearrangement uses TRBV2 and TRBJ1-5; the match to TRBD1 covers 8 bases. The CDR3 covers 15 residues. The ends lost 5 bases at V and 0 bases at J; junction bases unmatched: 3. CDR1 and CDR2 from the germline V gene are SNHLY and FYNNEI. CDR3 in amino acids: CASSTGTGSNQPQHF. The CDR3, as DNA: TGTGCCAGCAGTACCGGGACAGGTAGCAATCAGCCCCAGCATTTT.

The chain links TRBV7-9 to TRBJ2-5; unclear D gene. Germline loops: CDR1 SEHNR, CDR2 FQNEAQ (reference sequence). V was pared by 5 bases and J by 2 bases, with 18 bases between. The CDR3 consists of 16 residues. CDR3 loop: CASSHPHIQTQETQYF. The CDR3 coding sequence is TGTGCCAGCAGCCATCCGCACATCCAGACACAAGAGACCCAGTACTTC. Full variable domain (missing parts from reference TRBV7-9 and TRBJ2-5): DTGVSQNPRHKITKRGQNVTFRCDPISEHNRLYWYRQTLGQGPEFLTYFQNEAQLEKSRLLSDRFSAERPKGSFSTLEIQRTEQGDSAMYLCASSHPHIQTQETQYFGPGTRLLVL.

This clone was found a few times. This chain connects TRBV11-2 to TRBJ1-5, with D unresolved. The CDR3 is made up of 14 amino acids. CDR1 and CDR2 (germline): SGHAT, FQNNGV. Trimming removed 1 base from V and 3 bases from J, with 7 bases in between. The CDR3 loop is CASSLGQINQPQHF. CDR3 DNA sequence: TGTGCCAGCAGCTTAGGGCAGATCAATCAGCCCCAGCATTTT.

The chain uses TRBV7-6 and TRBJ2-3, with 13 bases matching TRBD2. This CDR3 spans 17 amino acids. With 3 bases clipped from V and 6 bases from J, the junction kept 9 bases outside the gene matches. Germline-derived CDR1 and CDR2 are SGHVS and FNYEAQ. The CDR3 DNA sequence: TGTGCCAGCAGCTTTCTTACTAGCGGGAGGGCCGGGGATACGCAGTATTTT. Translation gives CASSFLTSGRAGDTQYF.